This TCR beta chain comes out of a study of blood T cell repertoires in COVID-19. Study overall: Collection of acute and convalescent COVID-19 samples took place in the United States, Italy and Spain.

V lost 5 bases and J lost 1; bases outside the gene matches: 16. Germline lookup yields CDR1 LNHNV and CDR2 YYDKDF (reference sequence). This CDR3 is 19 amino acids long. Assay used: immunoSEQ multiplex PCR; TCRdb lists only in-frame clones, some missing. The sample includes around 200,000 clones, more than 75% of them seen just once. The TCR comes from a man between 35 and 55 years old with acute COVID-19. This sequence joins TRBV15 and TRBJ2-1, with 8 bases fitting TRBD2. Sequencing used PBMCs or T cells enriched from blood (not recorded which). The CDR3 DNA sequence: TGTGCCACCAGCGCCCCAGGGGTTAGCGGGACTGGATCCTACAATGAGCAGTTCTTC. It codes for CATSAPGVSGTGSYNEQFF.